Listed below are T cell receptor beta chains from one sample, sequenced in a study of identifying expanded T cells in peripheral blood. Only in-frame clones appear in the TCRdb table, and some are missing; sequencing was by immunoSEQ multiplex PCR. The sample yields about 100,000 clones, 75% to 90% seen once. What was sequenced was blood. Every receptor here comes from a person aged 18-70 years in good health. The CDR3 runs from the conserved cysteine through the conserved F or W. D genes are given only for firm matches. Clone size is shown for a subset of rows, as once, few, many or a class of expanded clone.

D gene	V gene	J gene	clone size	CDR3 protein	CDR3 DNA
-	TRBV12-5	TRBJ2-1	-	CASGLGQDNEQFF	TGTGCTAGTGGTTTGGGACAGGACAATGAGCAGTTCTTC
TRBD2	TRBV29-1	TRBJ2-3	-	CSVALASGGTDTQYF	TGCAGCGTTGCCTTGGCTAGCGGGGGCACAGATACGCAGTATTTT
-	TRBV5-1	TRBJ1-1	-	CASSPTQGLKAFF	TGCGCCAGCAGCCCAACACAGGGACTTAAAGCTTTCTTT
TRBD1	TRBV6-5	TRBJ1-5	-	CASSLYRGEPQHF	TGTGCCAGCAGTCTATACAGGGGGGAGCCCCAGCATTTT
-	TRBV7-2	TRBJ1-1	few	CASSRQTTSEAFF	TGTGCCAGCAGCCGACAAACTACGAGTGAAGCTTTCTTT
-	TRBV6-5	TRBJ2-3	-	CASSAYSSGTDTQYF	TGTGCCAGCAGTGCTTACAGCTCGGGGACAGATACGCAGTATTTT
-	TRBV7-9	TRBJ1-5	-	CASSLAQGNQPQHF	TGTGCCAGCAGCTTAGCGCAGGGTAATCAGCCCCAGCATTTT
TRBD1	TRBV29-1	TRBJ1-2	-	CSVWGQTPYGYTF	TGCAGCGTTTGGGGACAGACTCCTTATGGCTACACCTTC
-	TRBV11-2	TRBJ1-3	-	CASSSLQTGNTIYF	TGTGCCAGCAGCTCCTTACAGACCGGAAACACCATATATTTT
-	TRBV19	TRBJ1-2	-	CASSIERQGGGYTF	TGTGCCAGTAGTATAGAGCGGCAGGGAGGTGGCTACACCTTC
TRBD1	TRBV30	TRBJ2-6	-	CAWSHDRGQGGANVLTF	TGTGCCTGGAGTCACGACAGGGGGCAGGGTGGGGCCAACGTCCTGACTTTC
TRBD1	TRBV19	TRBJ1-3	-	CASGQGARRDTIYF	TGTGCCAGTGGACAGGGGGCGCGGAGAGACACCATATATTTT
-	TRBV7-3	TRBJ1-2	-	CASSLDGVGYGYTF	TGTGCCAGCAGCTTAGACGGGGTCGGCTATGGCTACACCTTC
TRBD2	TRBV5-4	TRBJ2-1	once	CASSRPLAGGSHEQFF	TGTGCCAGCAGCCGACCGCTAGCGGGGGGCAGCCATGAGCAGTTCTTC
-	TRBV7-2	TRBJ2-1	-	CASSLALRDNEQFF	TGTGCCAGCAGCTTAGCGCTTCGGGACAATGAGCAGTTCTTC
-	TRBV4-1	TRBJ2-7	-	CASSQPQGQEDPYEQYF	TGCGCCAGCAGCCAACCTCAGGGGCAGGAGGATCCCTACGAGCAGTACTTC
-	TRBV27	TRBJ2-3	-	CASSLLVGTDTQYF	TGTGCCAGCAGTTTACTGGTCGGCACAGATACGCAGTATTTT
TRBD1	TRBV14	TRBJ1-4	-	CASSRPGQGGEKLFF	TGTGCCAGCAGCCGTCCGGGACAGGGGGGAGAAAAACTGTTTTTT
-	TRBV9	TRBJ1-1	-	CASSVSSGGTVNTEAFF	TGTGCCAGCAGCGTTTCGTCGGGGGGGACGGTGAACACTGAAGCTTTCTTT
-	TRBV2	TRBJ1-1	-	CASGGNTEAFF	TGTGCTAGCGGTGGGAACACTGAAGCTTTCTTT
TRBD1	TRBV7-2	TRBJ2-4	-	CASSLDQGAGNIQYF	TGTGCCAGCAGCTTAGACCAGGGGGCGGGAAACATTCAGTACTTC
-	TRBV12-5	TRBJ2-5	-	CASAPAWGAETQYF	TGTGCTAGTGCCCCCGCTTGGGGTGCAGAGACCCAGTACTTC